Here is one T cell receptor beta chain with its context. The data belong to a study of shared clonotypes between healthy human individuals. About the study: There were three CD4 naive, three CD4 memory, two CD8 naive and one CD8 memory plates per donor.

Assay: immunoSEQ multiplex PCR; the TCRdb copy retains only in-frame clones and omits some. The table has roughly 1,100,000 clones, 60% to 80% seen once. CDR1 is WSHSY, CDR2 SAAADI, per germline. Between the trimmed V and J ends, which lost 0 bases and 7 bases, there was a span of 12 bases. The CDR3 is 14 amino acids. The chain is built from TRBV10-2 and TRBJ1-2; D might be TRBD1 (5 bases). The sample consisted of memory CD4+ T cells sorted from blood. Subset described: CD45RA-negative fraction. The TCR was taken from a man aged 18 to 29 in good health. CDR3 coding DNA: TGCGCCAGCAGTGAGTCGCAAGTCGGGGGTGGCTACACCTTC. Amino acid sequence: CASSESQVGGGYTF.